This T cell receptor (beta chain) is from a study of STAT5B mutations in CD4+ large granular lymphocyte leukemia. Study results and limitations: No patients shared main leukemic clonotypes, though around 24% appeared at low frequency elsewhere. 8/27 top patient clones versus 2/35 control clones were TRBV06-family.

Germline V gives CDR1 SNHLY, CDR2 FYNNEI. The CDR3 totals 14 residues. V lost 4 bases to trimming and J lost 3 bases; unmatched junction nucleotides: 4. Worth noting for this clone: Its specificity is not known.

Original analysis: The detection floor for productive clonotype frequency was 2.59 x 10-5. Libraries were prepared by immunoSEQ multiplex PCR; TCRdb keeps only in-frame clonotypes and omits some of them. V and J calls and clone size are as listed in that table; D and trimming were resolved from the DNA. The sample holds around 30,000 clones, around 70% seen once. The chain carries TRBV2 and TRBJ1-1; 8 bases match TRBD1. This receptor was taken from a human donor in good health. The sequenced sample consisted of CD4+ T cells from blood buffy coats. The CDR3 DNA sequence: TGTGCCAGCAGTGGGGCGGGACAGGACACTGAAGCTTTCTTT. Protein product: CASSGAGQDTEAFF. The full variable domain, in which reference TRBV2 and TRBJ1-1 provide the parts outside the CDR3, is EPEVTQTPSHQVTQMGQEVILRCVPISNHLYFYWYRQILGQKVEFLVSFYNNEISEKSEIFDDQFSVERPDGSNFTLKIRSTKLEDSAMYFCASSGAGQDTEAFFGQGTRLTVV.